This T cell receptor beta chain was documented in a study of blood T cell repertoires in COVID-19. Study details: Both acute and convalescent COVID-19 samples were obtained from the United States, Italy and Spain. T cells, B-cell-depleted T cells, or PBMCs supplied cDNA or gDNA.

The Seattle patients joined while their infection was active and were tracked longitudinally afterward. The repertoire was sequenced with immunoSEQ multiplex PCR; TCRdb's copy has only in-frame clones and lacks some. The sample holds 250,000 to 300,000 clones, nearly 90% seen once. This TCR derives from a woman aged 60 to 75 with COVID-19, enrolled during active disease. Sample: peripheral blood.

This CDR3 is CASSLEGANSQPQHF. The CDR3 nucleotides are TGTGCCAGCAGCTTAGAGGGGGCCAATTCGCAGCCCCAGCATTTT. The chain is built from TRBV7-2 and TRBJ1-5; 7 bases align to TRBD1. This CDR3 has 15 amino acids. V gave up 1 base and J gave up 7 bases; unmatched junction bases: 7. Germline CDR1 is SGHTA and CDR2 is FQGNSA. Supplemented by reference TRBV7-2 and TRBJ1-5, the full variable domain reads GAGVSQSPSNKVTEKGKDVELRCDPISGHTALYWYRQSLGQGLEFLIYFQGNSAPDKSGLPSDRFSAERTGGSVSTLTIQRTQQEDSAVYLCASSLEGANSQPQHFGDGTRLSIL.